Listed here are 3 T cell receptor beta chains from one sample, sequenced in a study of T and B cells in COVID-19 patients. BIOMED2 TRB-A/B primer pools were used in multiplex TRB PCR. TCRdb reprocessed the multiplex PCR reads with MiXCR, giving one entry per CDR3 protein. The sample lists 13,000 or so distinct CDR3 sequences, about 25% occurring once. Each TRB amplification used about 220-500 ng of genomic DNA from blood. Sequencing input: blood. The receptor set was obtained from a human donor who had recovered from COVID-19.

This clonotype was seen a handful of times. J is TRBJ2-5 and V is TRBV7-6; D gene unclear. Trimming pared 1 base from V and 5 bases from J, leaving 8 bases between. Per the germline V gene, CDR1 is SGHVS and CDR2 is FNYEAQ. There are 13 residues in the CDR3. The CDR3 nucleotides are TGTGCCAGCAGCTTAGGAACGGGCGAGACCCAGTACTTC. Protein product: CASSLGTGETQYF.

This clonotype was seen more than once but under ten times. The chain combines TRBV7-2 with TRBJ2-3; 8 nucleotides agree with TRBD2. Germline CDR1 and CDR2: SGHTA and FQGNSA. V lost 5 bases to trimming and J lost 5 bases; unmatched junction nucleotides: 9. This CDR3 contains 15 residues. CDR3 bases: TGTGCCAGCAGCCGGATAGCGGGAACGGTAGATACGCAGTATTTT. It codes for CASSRIAGTVDTQYF.

This clonotype is categorized as medium-sized (0.01 to 0.1%). CDR3 residues: CASSEGISYNEQFF. CDR3 sequence (DNA): TGTGCCAGCAGTGAGGGGATCTCCTACAATGAGCAGTTCTTC. The chain employs TRBV6-4 and TRBJ2-1; unclear D gene. V was cut by 3 bases and J by 0 bases, with 6 bases left in between. Looked up from germline, CDR1 is MRHNA and CDR2 is SNTAGT. The CDR3 sequence is 14 residues long.